This record looks at one TCR beta chain sequence and its context. The antigen remains unidentified. The data stem from a study of monozygotic twins with inflammatory bowel disease. General study points: Among IBD patients, fewer clonotypes were shared with others than among healthy twins, especially with disease activity. The authors found no support for a single strong IBD-associated signal or clonotype.

A 6-nucleotide sample barcode was carried by the UMIs, which template switching added. TCRalpha and TCRbeta cDNA was put through two nested PCRs of approximately 17 and 9 cycles. One entry per CDR3 protein, without DNA, is what TCRdb gives after re-calling the 5' RACE reads. In all, the sample yields roughly 200,000 distinct CDR3 sequences. This CDR3 spans 15 amino acids. Germline CDR1 DFQATT, CDR2 SNEGSKA (reference sequence). The chain carries TRBV20-1 and TRBJ1-5; the D call from TCRdb, TRBD1, cannot be confirmed without DNA. Material for sequencing was blood. The clonotype was recovered from a human donor with ulcerative colitis or Crohn's disease, or a healthy co-twin of an affected twin (not recorded which). The CDR3 spells CSALRRGAWGQPQHF.